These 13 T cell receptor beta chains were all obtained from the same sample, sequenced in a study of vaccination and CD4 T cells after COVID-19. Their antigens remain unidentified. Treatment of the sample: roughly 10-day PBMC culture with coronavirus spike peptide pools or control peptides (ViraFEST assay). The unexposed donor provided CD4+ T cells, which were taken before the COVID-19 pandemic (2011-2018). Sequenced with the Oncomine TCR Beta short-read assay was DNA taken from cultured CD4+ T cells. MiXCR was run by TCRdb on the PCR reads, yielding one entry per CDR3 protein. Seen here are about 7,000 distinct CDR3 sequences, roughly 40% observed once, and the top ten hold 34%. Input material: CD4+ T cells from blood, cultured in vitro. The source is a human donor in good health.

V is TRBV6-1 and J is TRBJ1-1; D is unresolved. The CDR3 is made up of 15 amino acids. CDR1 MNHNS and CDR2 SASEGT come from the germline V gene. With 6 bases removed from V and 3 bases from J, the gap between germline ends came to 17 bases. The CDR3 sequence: CASRLALMGYTEAFF. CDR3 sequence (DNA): TGTGCCAGCAGATTGGCTTTAATGGGATACACTGAAGCTTTCTTT.

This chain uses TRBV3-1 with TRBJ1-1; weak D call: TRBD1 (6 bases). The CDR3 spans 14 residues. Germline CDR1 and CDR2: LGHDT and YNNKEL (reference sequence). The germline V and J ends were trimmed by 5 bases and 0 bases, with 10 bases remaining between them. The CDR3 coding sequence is TGTGCCAGCAGCTCGGGACAAGTGAACACTGAAGCTTTCTTT. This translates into CASSSGQVNTEAFF. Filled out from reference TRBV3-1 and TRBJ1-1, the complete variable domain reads DTAVSQTPKYLVTQMGNDKSIKCEQNLGHDTMYWYKQDSKKFLKIMFSYNNKELIINETVPNRFSPKSPDKAHLNLHINSLELGDSAVYFCASSSGQVNTEAFFGQGTRLTVV.

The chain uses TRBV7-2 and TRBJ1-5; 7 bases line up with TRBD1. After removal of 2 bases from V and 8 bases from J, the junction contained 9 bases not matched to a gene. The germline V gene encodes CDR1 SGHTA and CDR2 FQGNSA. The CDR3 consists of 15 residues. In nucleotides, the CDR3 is TGTGCCAGCAGCTTAACCAGGGGGTTGTCTGAGCCCCAGCATTTT. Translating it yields CASSLTRGLSEPQHF.

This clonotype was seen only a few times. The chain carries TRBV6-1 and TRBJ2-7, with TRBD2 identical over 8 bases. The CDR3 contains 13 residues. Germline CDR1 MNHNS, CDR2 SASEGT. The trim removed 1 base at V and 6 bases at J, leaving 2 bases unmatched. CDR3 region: CASSEGGGFEQYF. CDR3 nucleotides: TGTGCCAGCAGTGAAGGCGGGGGGTTCGAGCAGTACTTC.

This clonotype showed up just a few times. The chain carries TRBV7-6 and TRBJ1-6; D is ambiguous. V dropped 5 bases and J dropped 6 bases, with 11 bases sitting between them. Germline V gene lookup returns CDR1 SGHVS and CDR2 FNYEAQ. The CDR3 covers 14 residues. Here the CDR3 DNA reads TGTGCCAGCAGCCTTAATGATGTTAATTCACCCCTCCACTTT. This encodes CASSLNDVNSPLHF.

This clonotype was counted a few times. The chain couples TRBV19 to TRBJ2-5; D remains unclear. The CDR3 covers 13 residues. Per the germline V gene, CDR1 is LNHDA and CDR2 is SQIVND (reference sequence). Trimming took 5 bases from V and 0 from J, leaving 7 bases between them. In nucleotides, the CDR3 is TGTGCCAGTAGTTTACAGCACCAAGAGACCCAGTACTTC. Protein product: CASSLQHQETQYF.

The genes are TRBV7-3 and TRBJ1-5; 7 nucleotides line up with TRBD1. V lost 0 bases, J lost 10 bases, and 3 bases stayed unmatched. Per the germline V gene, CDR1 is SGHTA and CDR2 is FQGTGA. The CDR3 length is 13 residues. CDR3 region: CASSLTGQYPQHF. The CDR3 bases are TGTGCCAGCAGCTTAACGGGACAGTACCCCCAGCATTTT.

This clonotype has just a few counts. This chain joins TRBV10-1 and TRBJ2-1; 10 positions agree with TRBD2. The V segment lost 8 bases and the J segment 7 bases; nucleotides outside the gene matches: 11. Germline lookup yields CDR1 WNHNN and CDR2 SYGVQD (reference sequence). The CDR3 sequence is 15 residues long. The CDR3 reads CASYSGLAVANEQFF. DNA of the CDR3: TGCGCCAGCTACTCCGGACTAGCGGTTGCAAATGAGCAGTTCTTC.

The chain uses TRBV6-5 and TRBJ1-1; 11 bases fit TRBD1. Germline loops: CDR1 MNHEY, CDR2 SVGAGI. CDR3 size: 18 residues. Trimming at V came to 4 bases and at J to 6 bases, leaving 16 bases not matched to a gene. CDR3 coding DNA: TGTGCCAGCAGTTTATCGGACAGGGGGCAAATGTATCGAGCTGAAGCTTTCTTT. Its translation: CASSLSDRGQMYRAEAFF.

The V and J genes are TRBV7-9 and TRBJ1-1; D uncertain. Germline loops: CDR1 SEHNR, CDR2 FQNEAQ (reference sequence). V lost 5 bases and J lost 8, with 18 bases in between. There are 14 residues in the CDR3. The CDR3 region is CASSLVPRMKEAFF. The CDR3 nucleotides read TGTGCCAGCAGCCTGGTTCCGCGAATGAAAGAAGCTTTCTTT.

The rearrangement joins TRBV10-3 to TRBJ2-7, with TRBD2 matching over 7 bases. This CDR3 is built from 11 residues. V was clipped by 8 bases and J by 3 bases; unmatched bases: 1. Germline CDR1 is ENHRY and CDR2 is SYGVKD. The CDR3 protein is CAIGGDYEQYF. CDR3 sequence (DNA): TGTGCCATCGGGGGGGACTACGAGCAGTACTTC.

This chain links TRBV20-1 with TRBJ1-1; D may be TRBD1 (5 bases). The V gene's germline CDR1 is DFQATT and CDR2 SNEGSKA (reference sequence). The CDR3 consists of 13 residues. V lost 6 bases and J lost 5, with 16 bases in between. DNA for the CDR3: TGCAGTGCCCTCGGGACGGGGGGAACTGAAGCTTTCTTT. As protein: CSALGTGGTEAFF.

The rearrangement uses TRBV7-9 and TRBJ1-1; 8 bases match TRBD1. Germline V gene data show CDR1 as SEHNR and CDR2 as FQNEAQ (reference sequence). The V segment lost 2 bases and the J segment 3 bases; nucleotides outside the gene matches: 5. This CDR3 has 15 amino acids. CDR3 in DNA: TGTGCCAGCAGCTTAACGGACAGGGTTGACACTGAAGCTTTCTTT. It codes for CASSLTDRVDTEAFF.